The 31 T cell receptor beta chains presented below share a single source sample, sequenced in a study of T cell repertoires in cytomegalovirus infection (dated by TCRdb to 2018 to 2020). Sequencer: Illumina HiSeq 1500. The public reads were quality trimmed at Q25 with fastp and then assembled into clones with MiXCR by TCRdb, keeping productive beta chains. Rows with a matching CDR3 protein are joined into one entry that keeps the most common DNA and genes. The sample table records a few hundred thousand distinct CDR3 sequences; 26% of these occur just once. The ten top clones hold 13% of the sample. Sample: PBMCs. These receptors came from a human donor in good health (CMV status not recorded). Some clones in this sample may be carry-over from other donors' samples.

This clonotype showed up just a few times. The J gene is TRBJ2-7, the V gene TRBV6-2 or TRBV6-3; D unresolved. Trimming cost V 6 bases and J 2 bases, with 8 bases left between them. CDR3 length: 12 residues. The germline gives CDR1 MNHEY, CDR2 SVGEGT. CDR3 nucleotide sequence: TGTGCCAGCAGCATCCATCCCTACGAGCAGTACGTC. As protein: CASSIHPYEQYV.

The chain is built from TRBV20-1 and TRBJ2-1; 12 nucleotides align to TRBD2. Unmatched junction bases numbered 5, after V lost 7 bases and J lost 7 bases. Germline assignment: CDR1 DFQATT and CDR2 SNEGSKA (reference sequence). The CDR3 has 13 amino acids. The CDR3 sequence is CSGTSGNSNEQFF. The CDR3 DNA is TGCAGTGGGACTAGCGGGAATTCGAATGAGCAGTTCTTC.

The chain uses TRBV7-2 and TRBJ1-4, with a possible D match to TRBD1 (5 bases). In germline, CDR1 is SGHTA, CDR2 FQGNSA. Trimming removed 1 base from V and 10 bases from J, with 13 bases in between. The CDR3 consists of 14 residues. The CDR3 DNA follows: TGTGCCAGCAGCTTAGATCCCGGGGGGGGAAAACTGTTTTTT. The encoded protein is CASSLDPGGGKLFF. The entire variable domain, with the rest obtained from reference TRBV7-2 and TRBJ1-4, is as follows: GAGVSQSPSNKVTEKGKDVELRCDPISGHTALYWYRQSLGQGLEFLIYFQGNSAPDKSGLPSDRFSAERTGGSVSTLTIQRTQQEDSAVYLCASSLDPGGGKLFFGSGTQLSVL.

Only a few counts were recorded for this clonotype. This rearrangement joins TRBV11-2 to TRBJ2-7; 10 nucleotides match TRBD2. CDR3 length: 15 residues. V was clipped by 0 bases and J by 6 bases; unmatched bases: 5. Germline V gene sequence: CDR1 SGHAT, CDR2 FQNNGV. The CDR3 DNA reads TGTGCCAGCAGCTTAGATCGTGCTAGCGGGAGCGAGCAGTACGTC. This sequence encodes CASSLDRASGSEQYV.

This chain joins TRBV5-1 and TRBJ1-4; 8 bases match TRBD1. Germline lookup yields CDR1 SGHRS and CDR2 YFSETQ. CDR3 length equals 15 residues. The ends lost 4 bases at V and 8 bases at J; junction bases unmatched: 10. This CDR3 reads CASSPAGTGYEKLFF. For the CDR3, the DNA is TGCGCCAGCAGCCCGGCCGGGACAGGCTACGAAAAACTGTTTTTT.

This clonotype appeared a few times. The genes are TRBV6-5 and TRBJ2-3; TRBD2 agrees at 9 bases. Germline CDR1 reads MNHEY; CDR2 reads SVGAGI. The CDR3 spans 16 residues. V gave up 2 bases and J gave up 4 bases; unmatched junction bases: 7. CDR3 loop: CASSYRAGGIPDTQYF. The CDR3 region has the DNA TGTGCCAGCAGTTACCGAGCGGGAGGAATCCCAGATACGCAGTATTTT.

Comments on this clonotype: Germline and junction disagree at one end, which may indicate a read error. CDR3 nucleotides: TGTGCCAGCAGTTCCAACAATGCGCAGTTCTTC. It is translated as CASSSNNAQFF. This chain joins TRBV6-2 or TRBV6-3 and TRBJ2-1; unclear D gene. Germline V gene lookup returns CDR1 MNHEY and CDR2 SVGEGT. The CDR3 has 11 amino acids.

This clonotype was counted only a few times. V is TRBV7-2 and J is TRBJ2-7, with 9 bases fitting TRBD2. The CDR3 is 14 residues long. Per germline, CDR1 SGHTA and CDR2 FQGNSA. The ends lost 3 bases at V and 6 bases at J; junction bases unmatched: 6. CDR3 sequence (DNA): TGTGCCAGCAGCTTGGTAGCGGGAGTAACCGAGCAGTACGTC. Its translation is CASSLVAGVTEQYV.

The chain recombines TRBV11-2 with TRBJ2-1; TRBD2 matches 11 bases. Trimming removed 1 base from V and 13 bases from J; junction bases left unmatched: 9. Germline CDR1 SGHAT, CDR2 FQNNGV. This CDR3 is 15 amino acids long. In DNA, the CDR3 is TGTGCCAGCAGCTTAGCCCGCCTAGCGGGAGGACGACAGTTCTTC. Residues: CASSLARLAGGRQFF.

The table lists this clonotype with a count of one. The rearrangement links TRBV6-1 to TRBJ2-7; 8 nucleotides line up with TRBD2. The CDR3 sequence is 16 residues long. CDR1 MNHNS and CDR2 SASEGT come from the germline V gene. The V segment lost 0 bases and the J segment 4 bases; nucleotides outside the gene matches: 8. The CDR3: CASSEAASGRGYEQYV. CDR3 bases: TGTGCCAGCAGTGAAGCGGCTAGCGGGCGGGGATACGAGCAGTACGTC.

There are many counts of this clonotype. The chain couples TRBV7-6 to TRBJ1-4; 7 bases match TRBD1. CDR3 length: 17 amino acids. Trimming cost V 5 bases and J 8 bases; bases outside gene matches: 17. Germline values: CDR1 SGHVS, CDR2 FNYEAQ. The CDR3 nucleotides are TGTGCCAGCAGCCCCAGGTTACCCGGGACAGCCCGCGAAAAACTGTTTTTT. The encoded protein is CASSPRLPGTAREKLFF.

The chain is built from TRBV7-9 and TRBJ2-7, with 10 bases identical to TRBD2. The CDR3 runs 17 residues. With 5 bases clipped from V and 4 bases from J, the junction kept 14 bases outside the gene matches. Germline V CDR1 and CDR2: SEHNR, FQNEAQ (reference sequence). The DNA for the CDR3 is TGTGCCAGCAGCCCAACAACATCTAGCGGGAGAGGGTACGAGCAGTACTTC. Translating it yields CASSPTTSSGRGYEQYF.

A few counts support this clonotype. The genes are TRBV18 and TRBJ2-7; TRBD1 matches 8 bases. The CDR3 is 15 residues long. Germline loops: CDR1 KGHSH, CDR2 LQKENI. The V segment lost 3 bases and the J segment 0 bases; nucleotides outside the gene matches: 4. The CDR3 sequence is CASSPTGDSSYEQYF. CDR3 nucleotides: TGTGCCAGCTCACCGACAGGGGACAGCTCCTACGAGCAGTACTTC.

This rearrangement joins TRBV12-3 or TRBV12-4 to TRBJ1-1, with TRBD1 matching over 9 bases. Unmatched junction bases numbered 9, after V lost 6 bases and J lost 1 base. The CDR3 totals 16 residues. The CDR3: CASRPRDREKNTEAFF. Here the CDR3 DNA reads TGTGCCAGCAGGCCCCGGGACAGGGAGAAGAACACTGAAGCTTTCTTT.

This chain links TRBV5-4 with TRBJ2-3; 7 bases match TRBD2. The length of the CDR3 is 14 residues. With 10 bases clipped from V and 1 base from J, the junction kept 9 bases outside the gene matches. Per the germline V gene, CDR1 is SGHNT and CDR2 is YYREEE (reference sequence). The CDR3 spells CAETRLAGTDTQYF. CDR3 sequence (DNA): TGTGCCGAAACCCGACTAGCCGGCACAGATACGCAGTATTTT.

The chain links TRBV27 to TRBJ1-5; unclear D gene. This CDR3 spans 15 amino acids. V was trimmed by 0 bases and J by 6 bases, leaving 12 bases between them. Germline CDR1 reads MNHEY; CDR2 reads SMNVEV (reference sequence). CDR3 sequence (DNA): TGTGCCAGCAGTTTATCGCCCTTAACGGGTCAGCCCCAGCATTTT. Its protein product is CASSLSPLTGQPQHF.

CDR3 in amino acids: CASSIGESGETQYF. The CDR3 region has the DNA TGTGCCAGTAGTATAGGGGAGTCGGGGGAGACCCAGTACTTC. This sequence joins TRBV19 and TRBJ2-5, with D perhaps matching TRBD2 (5 bases). CDR3 length: 14 residues. Germline lookup yields CDR1 LNHDA and CDR2 SQIVND (reference sequence). The V end was cut by 1 base, the J end by 5 bases, with 11 bases between. The whole variable domain, filled in from reference TRBV19 and TRBJ2-5, reads DGGITQSPKYLFRKEGQNVTLSCEQNLNHDAMYWYRQDPGQGLRLIYYSQIVNDFQKGDIAEGYSVSREKKESFPLTVTSAQKNPTAFYLCASSIGESGETQYFGPGTRLLVL.

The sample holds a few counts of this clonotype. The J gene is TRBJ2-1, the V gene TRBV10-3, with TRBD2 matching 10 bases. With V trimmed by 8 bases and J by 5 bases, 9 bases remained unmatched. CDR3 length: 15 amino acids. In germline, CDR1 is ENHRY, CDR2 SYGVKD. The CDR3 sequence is CAIPGGSGRDNEQFF. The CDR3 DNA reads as TGTGCCATCCCCGGGGGCAGCGGGAGGGACAATGAGCAGTTCTTC.

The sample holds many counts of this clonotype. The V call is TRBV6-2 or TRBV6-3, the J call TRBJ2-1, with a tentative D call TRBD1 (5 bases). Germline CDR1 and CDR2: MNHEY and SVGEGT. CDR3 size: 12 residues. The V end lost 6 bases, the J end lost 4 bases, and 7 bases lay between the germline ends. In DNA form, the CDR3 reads TGTGCCAGCAGCGACAGATACAATGAGCAGTTCTTC. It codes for CASSDRYNEQFF.

CDR3 loop: CSVEDLRYEQYF. As DNA, the CDR3 is TGCAGCGTTGAAGATCTGAGGTACGAGCAGTACTTC. The V and J genes are TRBV29-1 and TRBJ2-7, with unresolved D. Deletions cut 0 bases from V and 4 bases from J, with 7 bases between. Looked up from germline, CDR1 is SQVTM and CDR2 is ANQGSEA. This CDR3 is built from 12 residues.

The CDR3: CASSLTTAGELFF. Here the CDR3 DNA reads TGTGCCAGCAGTTTAACGACGGCCGGGGAGCTGTTTTTT. The chain recombines TRBV12-3 or TRBV12-4 with TRBJ2-2, with unresolved D. V shed 2 bases and J shed 6 bases, with 7 bases lying between them. The CDR3 extends over 13 amino acids.

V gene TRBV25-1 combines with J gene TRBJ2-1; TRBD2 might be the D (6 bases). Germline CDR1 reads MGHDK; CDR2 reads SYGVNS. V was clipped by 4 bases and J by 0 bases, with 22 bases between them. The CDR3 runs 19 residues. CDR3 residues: CASSGHPAGGPSSYNEQFF. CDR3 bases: TGTGCCAGCAGTGGACATCCAGCCGGAGGGCCTAGCTCCTACAATGAGCAGTTCTTC.

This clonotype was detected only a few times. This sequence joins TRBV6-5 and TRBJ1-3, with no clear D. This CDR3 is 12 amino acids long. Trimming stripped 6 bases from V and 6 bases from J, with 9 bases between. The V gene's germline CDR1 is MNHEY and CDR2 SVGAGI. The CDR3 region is CASRQTENTIYF. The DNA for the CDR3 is TGTGCCAGCAGGCAGACGGAAAACACCATATATTTT.

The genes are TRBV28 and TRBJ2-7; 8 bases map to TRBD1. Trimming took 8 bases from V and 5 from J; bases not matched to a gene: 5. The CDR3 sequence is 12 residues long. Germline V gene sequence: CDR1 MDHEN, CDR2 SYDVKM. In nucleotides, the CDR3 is TGTGCCAGCCAGGGGGCGAATAACGAGCAGTACGTC. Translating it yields CASQGANNEQYV.

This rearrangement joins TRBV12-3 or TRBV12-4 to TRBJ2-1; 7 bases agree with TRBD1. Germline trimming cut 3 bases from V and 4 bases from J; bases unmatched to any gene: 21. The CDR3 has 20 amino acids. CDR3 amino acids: CASSFGRRGSGDRLYNEQFF. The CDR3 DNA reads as TGTGCCAGCAGTTTCGGTCGTAGGGGGAGTGGGGACAGACTTTACAATGAGCAGTTCTTC.

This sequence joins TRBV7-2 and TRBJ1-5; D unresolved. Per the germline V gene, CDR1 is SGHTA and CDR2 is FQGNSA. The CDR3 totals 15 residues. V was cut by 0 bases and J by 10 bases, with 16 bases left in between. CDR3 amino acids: CASSLALTEVYPQHF. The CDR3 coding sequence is TGTGCCAGCAGCTTAGCGCTAACAGAGGTCTATCCCCAGCATTTT.

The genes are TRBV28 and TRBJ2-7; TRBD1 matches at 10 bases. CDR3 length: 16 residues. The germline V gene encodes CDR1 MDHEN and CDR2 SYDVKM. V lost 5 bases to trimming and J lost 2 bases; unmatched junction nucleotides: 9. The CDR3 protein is CASSAPGTGAPYEQYV. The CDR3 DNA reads TGTGCCAGCAGTGCACCCGGGACAGGGGCCCCCTACGAGCAGTACGTC.

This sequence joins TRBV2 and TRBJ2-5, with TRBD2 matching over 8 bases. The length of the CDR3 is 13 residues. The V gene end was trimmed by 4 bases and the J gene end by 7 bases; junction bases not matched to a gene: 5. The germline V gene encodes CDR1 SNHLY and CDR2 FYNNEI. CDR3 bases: TGTGCCAGCAGTGGTCCCGGGGGGGGGACCCAGTACTTC. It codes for CASSGPGGGTQYF.

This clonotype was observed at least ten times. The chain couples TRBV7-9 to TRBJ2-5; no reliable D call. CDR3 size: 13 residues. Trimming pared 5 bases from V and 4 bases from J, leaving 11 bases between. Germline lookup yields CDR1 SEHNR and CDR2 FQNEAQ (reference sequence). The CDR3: CASSLQSAETQYF. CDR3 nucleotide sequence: TGTGCCAGCAGCCTCCAGAGCGCAGAGACCCAGTACTTC.

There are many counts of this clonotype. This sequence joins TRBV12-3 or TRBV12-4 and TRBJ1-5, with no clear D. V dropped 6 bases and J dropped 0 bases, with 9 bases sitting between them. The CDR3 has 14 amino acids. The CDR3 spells CASRVGHSNQPQHF. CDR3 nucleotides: TGTGCCAGCAGAGTTGGTCATAGCAATCAGCCCCAGCATTTT.

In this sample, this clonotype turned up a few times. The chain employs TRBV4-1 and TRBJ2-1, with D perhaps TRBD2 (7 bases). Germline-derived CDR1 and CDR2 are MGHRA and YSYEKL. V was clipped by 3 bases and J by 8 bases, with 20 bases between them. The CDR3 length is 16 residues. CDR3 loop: CASSQVGRGAHDEQFF. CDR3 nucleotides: TGCGCCAGCAGCCAGGTGGGACGGGGGGCCCACGATGAGCAGTTCTTC.